What follows are 22 T cell receptor beta chains derived from one specimen sequenced in a study of ipilimumab plus nivolumab after autologous stem cell transplantation. Generated by immunoSEQ multiplex PCR, the TCRdb table keeps only in-frame clones and is missing some. The top ten clones hold 20% to 25% of a sample with around 17,000 clones, less than 75% of them seen once. Sample: PBMCs, taken in a trial of ipilimumab plus nivolumab as post-transplant consolidation. Receptor source: a male donor with diffuse large B-cell lymphoma.

This chain connects TRBV7-2 to TRBJ1-1, with no clear D. Germline CDR1 reads SGHTA; CDR2 reads FQGNSA. The germline V and J ends were trimmed by 1 base and 4 bases, with 10 bases remaining between them. This CDR3 spans 14 amino acids. CDR3 coding DNA: TGTGCCAGCAGCTTAGAGGGTCTAGGCACTGAAGCTTTCTTT. As protein: CASSLEGLGTEAFF. Full variable domain (rest looked up from reference TRBV7-2 and TRBJ1-1): GAGVSQSPSNKVTEKGKDVELRCDPISGHTALYWYRQSLGQGLEFLIYFQGNSAPDKSGLPSDRFSAERTGGSVSTLTIQRTQQEDSAVYLCASSLEGLGTEAFFGQGTRLTVV.

This chain links TRBV5-1 with TRBJ2-1, with D uncertain. Germline CDR1 reads SGHRS; CDR2 reads YFSETQ. There are 15 residues in the CDR3. V gave up 0 bases and J gave up 4 bases, with 11 bases separating them. Written as DNA, the CDR3 is TGCGCCAGCAGCTTGGACTACAGAGGATACAATGAGCAGTTCTTC. It codes for CASSLDYRGYNEQFF.

The gene calls are TRBV30 and TRBJ1-5; D is possibly TRBD1 (5 bases). The CDR3 extends over 14 amino acids. Per the germline V gene, CDR1 is GTSNPN and CDR2 is SVGIG (reference sequence). The V gene lost 2 bases and the J gene lost 9 bases, with 17 bases spanning the gap. The CDR3 region has the DNA TGTGCCTGGAGTCCCAGGGACCTCCCGGGGCCCCAGCATTTT. It translates to CAWSPRDLPGPQHF.

The chain's CDR3 is CASSPPRANYNEQFF. The CDR3 nucleotides read TGTGCCAGCTCACCACCCCGAGCTAACTACAATGAGCAGTTCTTC. The V gene is TRBV18, the J gene TRBJ2-1, with D uncertain. Deletions cut 0 bases from V and 3 bases from J, with 9 bases between. Looked up from germline, CDR1 is KGHSH and CDR2 is LQKENI. This CDR3 region has 15 residues.

This clone has more than one count but fewer than ten. The V call is TRBV19, the J call TRBJ2-5; D tentatively reads TRBD1 or TRBD2 (5 bases each). V lost 9 bases, J lost 3 bases, and 14 bases lay in between. The germline V gene has CDR1 LNHDA and CDR2 SQIVND (reference sequence). The CDR3 loop spans 13 amino acids. CDR3 sequence: CASLQRGEETQYF. CDR3 sequence (DNA): TGTGCCAGCCTACAGAGAGGGGAAGAGACCCAGTACTTC.

CDR3 sequence (DNA): TGTGCCAGCAGTGCCTGGACAGGGTATGAAAAACTGTTTTTT. It translates to CASSAWTGYEKLFF. V usage is TRBV6-1 and J usage is TRBJ1-4; 8 positions agree with TRBD1. This CDR3 contains 14 residues. Germline V CDR1 and CDR2: MNHNS, SASEGT. J was trimmed by 6 bases and V by 4 bases; bases with no gene match: 4.

Within the sample, this clone is medium-sized. V gene TRBV7-8 combines with J gene TRBJ1-5, with 7 bases matching TRBD1. CDR3 size: 14 residues. Looked up from germline, CDR1 is SGHVS and CDR2 is FQNEAQ. V gave up 5 bases and J gave up 7 bases; unmatched junction bases: 8. The CDR3 region has the DNA TGTGCCAGCAGCCTCGGACAGGAGGGACAGCCCCAGCATTTT. Its translation: CASSLGQEGQPQHF.

J is TRBJ1-5 and V is TRBV7-9; D unclear. Germline V lookup: CDR1 SEHNR, CDR2 FQNEAQ (reference sequence). V was clipped by 1 base and J by 6 bases, with 4 bases between them. This CDR3 is 12 amino acids long. CDR3 DNA: TGTGCCAGCAGCTTAGGGACTCAGCCCCAGCATTTT. Translation: CASSLGTQPQHF. The full variable domain, completed using reference TRBV7-9 and TRBJ1-5, is DTGVSQNPRHKITKRGQNVTFRCDPISEHNRLYWYRQTLGQGPEFLTYFQNEAQLEKSRLLSDRFSAERPKGSFSTLEIQRTEQGDSAMYLCASSLGTQPQHFGDGTRLSIL.

This clone was observed a handful of times. The chain employs TRBV9 and TRBJ1-2; D gene ambiguous. The CDR3 is 15 amino acids. Germline loops: CDR1 SGDLS, CDR2 YYNGEE. The ends were cut back, 0 bases at V and 2 bases at J, with 11 bases in the middle. CDR3 sequence reads: CASSVDSSLNYGYTF. The CDR3 region has the DNA TGTGCCAGCAGCGTAGACAGTAGTTTAAACTATGGCTACACCTTC.

This sequence joins TRBV2 and TRBJ1-1; 8 nucleotides line up with TRBD1. The CDR3 contains 19 residues. Trimming at V came to 5 bases and at J to 1 base, leaving 18 bases not matched to a gene. Germline lookup yields CDR1 SNHLY and CDR2 FYNNEI. CDR3 nucleotides: TGTGCCAGCAGTTCTAGCCGGACAGGGAGTAGAGGCCGGAACACTGAAGCTTTCTTT. Protein product: CASSSSRTGSRGRNTEAFF. The full variable domain, completed using reference TRBV2 and TRBJ1-1, is EPEVTQTPSHQVTQMGQEVILRCVPISNHLYFYWYRQILGQKVEFLVSFYNNEISEKSEIFDDQFSVERPDGSNFTLKIRSTKLEDSAMYFCASSSSRTGSRGRNTEAFFGQGTRLTVV.

This clone was seen more than once but under ten times. The chain has TRBV5-1 and TRBJ2-1; possibly TRBD2 for D (5 bases). CDR1 SGHRS and CDR2 YFSETQ come from the germline V gene. The CDR3 contains 11 residues. The V end was cut by 5 bases, the J end by 8 bases, with 8 bases between. CDR3 sequence: CASSQEDEQFF. Here the CDR3 DNA reads TGCGCCAGCAGTCAGGAGGATGAGCAGTTCTTC.

The chain couples TRBV15 to TRBJ2-5, with 9 bases aligning to TRBD2. Germline lookup yields CDR1 LNHNV and CDR2 YYDKDF (reference sequence). J was trimmed by 5 bases and V by 5 bases; bases with no gene match: 12. This CDR3 spans 16 amino acids. The DNA of the CDR3 is TGTGCCACCAGCCTCCCCGGTCTAGCGGGATCCGAGACCCAGTACTTC. Encoded protein: CATSLPGLAGSETQYF.

The J gene is TRBJ1-5, the V gene TRBV15; D is unresolved. The germline V gene has CDR1 LNHNV and CDR2 YYDKDF (reference sequence). V shed 2 bases and J shed 1 base, with 9 bases lying between them. This CDR3 comprises 15 residues. This CDR3 reads CATSRSLESNQPQHF. In DNA form, the CDR3 reads TGTGCCACCAGCAGATCTCTTGAAAGCAATCAGCCCCAGCATTTT.

This clone turned up a few times. The rearrangement uses TRBV12-5 and TRBJ1-2, with D uncertain. The CDR3 has 13 residues. Trimming took 5 bases from V and 8 from J, leaving 15 bases between them. The germline V gene has CDR1 LGHNT and CDR2 FRNRAP. The CDR3 region is CASGQTDTVGYTF. The CDR3 DNA sequence: TGTGCTAGTGGTCAGACCGACACCGTGGGCTACACCTTC.

This sequence joins TRBV9 and TRBJ2-5, with D unresolved. Germline V gene lookup returns CDR1 SGDLS and CDR2 YYNGEE. The length of the CDR3 is 15 residues. V was clipped by 0 bases and J by 2 bases, with 11 bases between them. In nucleotides, the CDR3 is TGTGCCAGCAGCGTAGCTGTGACTGGGCAAGAGACCCAGTACTTC. Amino acids: CASSVAVTGQETQYF.

V gene TRBV9 combines with J gene TRBJ2-3; 9 bases match TRBD2. V dropped 4 bases and J dropped 10; count of bases not matched to a gene: 13. This CDR3 comprises 15 residues. Germline lookup yields CDR1 SGDLS and CDR2 YYNGEE. The CDR3 sequence is CASSQGSGGLLAQYF. DNA for the CDR3: TGTGCCAGCAGCCAGGGTAGCGGGGGATTATTGGCGCAGTATTTT.

This clone was observed a few times. The J gene is TRBJ2-5, the V gene TRBV12-5; no reliable D call. Trimming pared 7 bases from V and 0 bases from J, leaving 9 bases between. This CDR3 is built from 13 residues. The germline CDR1 and CDR2 sequences are LGHNT and FRNRAP. The CDR3 here is CASASAHQETQYF. DNA for the CDR3: TGTGCTAGTGCCTCGGCCCACCAAGAGACCCAGTACTTC. Drawing the rest from reference TRBV12-5 and TRBJ2-5, the complete variable domain is DARVTQTPRHKVTEMGQEVTMRCQPILGHNTVFWYRQTMMQGLELLAYFRNRAPLDDSGMPKDRFSAEMPDATLATLKIQPSEPRDSAVYFCASASAHQETQYFGPGTRLLVL.

V usage is TRBV19 and J usage is TRBJ2-5, with 13 bases lining up with TRBD2. The germline CDR1 and CDR2 sequences are LNHDA and SQIVND (reference sequence). Trimming removed 3 bases from V and 4 bases from J; junction bases left unmatched: 5. The CDR3 runs 16 residues. The CDR3 nucleotides are TGTGCCAGTAGTATCCGACGACTAGCGGGGGGAGAGACCCAGTACTTC. This translates into CASSIRRLAGGETQYF.

The rearrangement links TRBV9 to TRBJ2-1, with D tentatively TRBD2 (6 bases). The CDR3 sequence is 15 residues long. CDR1 SGDLS and CDR2 YYNGEE come from the germline V gene. V gave up 0 bases and J gave up 6 bases, with 13 bases separating them. The CDR3 region is CASSVGSGVPNEQFF. CDR3 DNA: TGTGCCAGCAGCGTAGGTAGCGGAGTCCCCAATGAGCAGTTCTTC.

This clone qualifies as large. The chain employs TRBV19 and TRBJ1-5, with D possibly matching TRBD1 (6 bases). Per germline, CDR1 LNHDA and CDR2 SQIVND (reference sequence). The V gene lost 2 bases and the J gene lost 7 bases, with 12 bases spanning the gap. There are 14 residues in the CDR3. The CDR3 DNA follows: TGTGCCAGTAGTATATCAGGGGAAAGGCAGCCCCAGCATTTT. It is translated as CASSISGERQPQHF.

The chain joins TRBV18 to TRBJ1-6, with D perhaps matching TRBD1 (5 bases). Trimming removed 3 bases from V and 11 bases from J, with 14 bases in between. This CDR3 spans 14 amino acids. The germline gives CDR1 KGHSH, CDR2 LQKENI. The CDR3 protein is CASSPSGEGAPLHF. CDR3 DNA: TGTGCCAGCTCACCCAGTGGGGAAGGGGCACCCCTCCACTTT.

The chain recombines TRBV10-1 with TRBJ2-2, with a tentative D call TRBD2 (6 bases). Germline CDR1 reads WNHNN; CDR2 reads SYGVQD (reference sequence). V was cut by 4 bases and J by 3 bases, with 24 bases left in between. The CDR3 totals 19 residues. The CDR3 sequence: CASSGSRGSGLPDTGELFF. In nucleotides, the CDR3 is TGCGCCAGCAGTGGATCGCGCGGTAGCGGCCTCCCCGACACCGGGGAGCTGTTTTTT.